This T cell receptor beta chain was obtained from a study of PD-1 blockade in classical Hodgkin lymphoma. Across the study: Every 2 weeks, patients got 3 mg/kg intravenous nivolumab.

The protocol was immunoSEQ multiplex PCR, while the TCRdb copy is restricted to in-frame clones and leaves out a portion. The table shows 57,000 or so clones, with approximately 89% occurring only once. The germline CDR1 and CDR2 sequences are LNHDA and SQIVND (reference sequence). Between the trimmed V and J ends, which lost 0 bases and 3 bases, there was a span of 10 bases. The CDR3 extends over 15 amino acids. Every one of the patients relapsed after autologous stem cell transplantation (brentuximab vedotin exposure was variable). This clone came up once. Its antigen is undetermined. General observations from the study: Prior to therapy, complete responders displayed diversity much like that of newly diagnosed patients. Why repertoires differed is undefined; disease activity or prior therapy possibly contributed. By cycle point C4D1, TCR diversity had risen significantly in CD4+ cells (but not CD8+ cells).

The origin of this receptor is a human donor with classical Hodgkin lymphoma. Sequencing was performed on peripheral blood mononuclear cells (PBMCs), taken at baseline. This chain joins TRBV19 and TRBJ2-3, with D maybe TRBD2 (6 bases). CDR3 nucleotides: TGTGCCAGTAGTATAGACAGGGAGGTGACAGATACGCAGTATTTT. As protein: CASSIDREVTDTQYF.